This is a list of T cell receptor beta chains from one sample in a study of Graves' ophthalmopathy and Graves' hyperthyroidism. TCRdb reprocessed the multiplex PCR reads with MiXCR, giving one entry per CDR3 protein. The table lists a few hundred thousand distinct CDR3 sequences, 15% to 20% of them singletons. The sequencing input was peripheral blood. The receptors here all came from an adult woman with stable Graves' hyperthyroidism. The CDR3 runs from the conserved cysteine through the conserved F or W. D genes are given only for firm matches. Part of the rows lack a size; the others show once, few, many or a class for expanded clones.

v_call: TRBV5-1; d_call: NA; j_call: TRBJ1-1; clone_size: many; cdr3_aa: CASSLNLNTEAFF; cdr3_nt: TGTGCCAGCAGCCTAAACTTGAACACTGAAGCTTTCTTT
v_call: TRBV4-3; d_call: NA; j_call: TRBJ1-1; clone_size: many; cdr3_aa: CASSQGGGILTEAFF; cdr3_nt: TGCGCCAGCAGCCAAGGCGGAGGGATTCTAACTGAAGCTTTCTTT
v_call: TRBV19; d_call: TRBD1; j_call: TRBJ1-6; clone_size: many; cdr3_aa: CASSDGQGAYNSPLHF; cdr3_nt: TGTGCCAGTAGTGACGGACAGGGTGCCTATAATTCACCCCTCCACTTT
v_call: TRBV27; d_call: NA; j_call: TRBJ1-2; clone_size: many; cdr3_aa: CASSLIPRPGARGYTF; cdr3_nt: TGTGCCAGCAGTTTAATACCCCGCCCGGGGGCGCGGGGCTACACCTTC
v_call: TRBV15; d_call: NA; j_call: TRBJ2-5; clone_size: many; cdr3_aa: CATSRELGGKGETQYF; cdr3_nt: TGTGCCACCAGCAGAGAGTTGGGGGGCAAAGGAGAGACCCAGTACTTC
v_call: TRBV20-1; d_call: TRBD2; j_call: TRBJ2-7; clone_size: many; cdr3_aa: CSAGVTSGRDEQYF; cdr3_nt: TGCAGTGCTGGGGTGACTAGCGGGAGGGACGAGCAGTACTTC
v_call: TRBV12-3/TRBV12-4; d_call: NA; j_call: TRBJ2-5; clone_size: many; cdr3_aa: CASSFAGLETQYF; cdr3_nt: TGTGCCAGCAGTTTTGCAGGGTTGGAGACCCAGTACTTC
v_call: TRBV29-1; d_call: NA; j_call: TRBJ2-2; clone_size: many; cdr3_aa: CSVKQDRSGELFF; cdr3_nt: TGCAGCGTTAAGCAGGATCGTAGCGGGGAGCTGTTTTTT
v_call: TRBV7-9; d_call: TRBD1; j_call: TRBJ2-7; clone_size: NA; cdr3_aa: CASSLAGTGRGAYEQYF; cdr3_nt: TGTGCCAGCAGCTTAGCCGGGACAGGGCGTGGGGCCTACGAGCAGTACTTC
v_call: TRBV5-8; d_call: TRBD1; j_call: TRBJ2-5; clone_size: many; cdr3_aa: CASNRGQGRETQYF; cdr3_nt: TGTGCCAGCAACCGGGGACAGGGAAGGGAGACCCAGTACTTC
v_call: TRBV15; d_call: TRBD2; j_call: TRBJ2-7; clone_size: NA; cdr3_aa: CATSRGGGNSYEQYF; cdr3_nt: TGTGCCACCAGCAGAGGCGGGGGGAACTCCTACGAGCAGTACTTC
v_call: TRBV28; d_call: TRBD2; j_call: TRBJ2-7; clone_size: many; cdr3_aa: CASISPSTSGRMNEQYF; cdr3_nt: TGTGCCAGCATAAGCCCATCGACTAGCGGGAGGATGAACGAGCAGTACTTC
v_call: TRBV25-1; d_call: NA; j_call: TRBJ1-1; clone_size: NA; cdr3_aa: CASSSLRGSNTEAFF; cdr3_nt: TGTGCCAGCAGCTCCCTCAGGGGCTCGAACACTGAAGCTTTCTTT
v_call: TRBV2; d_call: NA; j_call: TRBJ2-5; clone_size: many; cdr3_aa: CASKFPGETQYF; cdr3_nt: TGTGCCAGCAAATTTCCGGGGGAGACCCAGTACTTC
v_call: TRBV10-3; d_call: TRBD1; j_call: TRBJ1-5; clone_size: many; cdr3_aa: CAISESGDRGQPQHF; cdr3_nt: TGTGCCATCAGTGAGTCCGGGGACAGGGGTCAGCCCCAGCATTTT
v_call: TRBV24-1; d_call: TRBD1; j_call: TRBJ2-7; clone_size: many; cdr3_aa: CATSDSTGTGLSHEQYF; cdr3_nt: TGTGCCACCAGTGATTCTACCGGGACAGGGTTGTCCCACGAGCAGTACTTC
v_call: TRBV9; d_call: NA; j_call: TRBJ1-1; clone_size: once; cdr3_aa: CASSEDGQHMNTEAFF; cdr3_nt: TGTGCCAGCAGCGAAGATGGACAGCACATGAACACTGAAGCTTTCTTT
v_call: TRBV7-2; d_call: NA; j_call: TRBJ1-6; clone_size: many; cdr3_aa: CASSPWTGNSPLHF; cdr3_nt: TGTGCCAGCAGCCCGTGGACGGGGAATTCACCCCTCCACTTT
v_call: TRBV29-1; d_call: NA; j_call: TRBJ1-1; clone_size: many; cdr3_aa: CSVVADTEAFF; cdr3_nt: TGCAGCGTTGTAGCGGACACTGAAGCTTTCTTT
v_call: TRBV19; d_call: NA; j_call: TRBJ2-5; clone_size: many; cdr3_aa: CASSIETAGTQYF; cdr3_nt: TGTGCCAGTAGTATAGAAACCGCGGGAACCCAGTACTTC
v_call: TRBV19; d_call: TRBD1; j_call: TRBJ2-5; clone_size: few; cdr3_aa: CASSEQGPETQYF; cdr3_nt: TGTGCCAGTAGTGAACAGGGGCCAGAGACCCAGTACTTC
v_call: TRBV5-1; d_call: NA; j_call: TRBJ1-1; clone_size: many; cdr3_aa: CASSLSRVNTEAFF; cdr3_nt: TGCGCCAGCAGCTTGAGTAGGGTCAACACTGAAGCTTTCTTT
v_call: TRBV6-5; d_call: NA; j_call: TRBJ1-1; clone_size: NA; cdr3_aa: CASSYLGTSGTEAFF; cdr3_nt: TGTGCCAGCAGTTACTTAGGTACCTCGGGCACTGAAGCTTTCTTT
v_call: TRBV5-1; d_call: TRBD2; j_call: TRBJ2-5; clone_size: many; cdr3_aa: CASSSRRTSGHQETQYF; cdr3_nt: TGCGCCAGCAGCTCTCGAAGGACTAGCGGGCACCAAGAGACCCAGTACTTC
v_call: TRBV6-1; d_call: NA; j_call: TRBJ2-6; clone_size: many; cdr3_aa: CASSGWDTTSGANVLTF; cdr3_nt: TGTGCCAGCAGTGGTTGGGACACAACCTCTGGGGCCAACGTCCTGACTTTC
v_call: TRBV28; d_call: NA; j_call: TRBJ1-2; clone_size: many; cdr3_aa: CASSSGDRAFGYTF; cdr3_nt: TGTGCCAGCAGTTCAGGGGATCGCGCCTTCGGCTACACCTTC
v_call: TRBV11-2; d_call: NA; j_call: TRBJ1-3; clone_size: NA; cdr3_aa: CASSSQTGPSTIYF; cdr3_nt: TGTGCCAGCAGCTCCCAGACAGGTCCAAGCACCATATATTTT
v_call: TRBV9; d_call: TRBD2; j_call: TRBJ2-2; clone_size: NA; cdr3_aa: CASSPIAGGPAGELFF; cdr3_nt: TGTGCCAGCAGCCCCATAGCGGGAGGGCCGGCCGGGGAGCTGTTTTTT
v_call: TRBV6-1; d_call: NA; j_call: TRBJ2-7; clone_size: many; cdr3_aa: CASSETGSYEQYF; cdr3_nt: TGTGCCAGCAGTGAAACCGGCTCCTACGAGCAGTACTTC
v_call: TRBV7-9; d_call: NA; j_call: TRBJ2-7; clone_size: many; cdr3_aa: CASSPGQMTSYEQYF; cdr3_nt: TGTGCCAGCAGCCCCGGACAGATGACCTCCTACGAGCAGTACTTC
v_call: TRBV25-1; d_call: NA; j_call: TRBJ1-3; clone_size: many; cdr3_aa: CASSGGYGKGNSGNTIYF; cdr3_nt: TGTGCCAGCAGTGGAGGTTATGGCAAGGGAAACTCTGGAAACACCATATATTTT
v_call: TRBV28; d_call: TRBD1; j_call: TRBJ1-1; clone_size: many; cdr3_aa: CASSLLDRGQTEASF; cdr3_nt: TGTGCCAGCAGTTTATTGGACAGGGGTCAAACTGAAGCTTCCTTT
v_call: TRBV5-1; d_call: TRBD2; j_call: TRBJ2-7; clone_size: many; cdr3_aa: CASRAGDEYEQYF; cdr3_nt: TGCGCCAGCAGAGCGGGAGATGAGTACGAGCAGTACTTC
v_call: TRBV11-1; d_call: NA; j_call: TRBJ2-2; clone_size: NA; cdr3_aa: CASSPQPPFEKPNTGELFF; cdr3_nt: TGTGCCAGCAGCCCACAACCCCCCTTTGAGAAACCGAACACCGGGGAGCTGTTTTTT
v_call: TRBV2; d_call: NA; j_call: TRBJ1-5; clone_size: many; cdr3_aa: CASSGSGFPGVNQPQHF; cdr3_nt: TGTGCCAGCAGTGGCTCTGGTTTTCCAGGAGTAAACCAGCCCCAGCATTTT
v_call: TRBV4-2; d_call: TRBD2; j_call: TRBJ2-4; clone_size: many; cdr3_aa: CASSQNSGSLDIQYF; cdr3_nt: TGTGCCAGCAGCCAGAATAGCGGGAGCTTGGACATTCAGTACTTC
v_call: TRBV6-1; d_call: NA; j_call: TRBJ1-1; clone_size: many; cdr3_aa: CASSERGVPTEAFF; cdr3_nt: TGTGCCAGCAGTGAACGGGGGGTCCCCACTGAAGCTTTCTTT
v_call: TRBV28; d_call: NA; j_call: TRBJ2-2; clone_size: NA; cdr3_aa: CASSVVSGANTGELFF; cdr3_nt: TGTGCCAGCAGCGTAGTTTCGGGAGCGAACACCGGGGAGCTGTTTTTT
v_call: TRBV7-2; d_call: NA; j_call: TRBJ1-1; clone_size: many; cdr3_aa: CASSLKQGLAFF; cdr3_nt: TGTGCCAGCAGCTTGAAGCAGGGGTTGGCTTTCTTT
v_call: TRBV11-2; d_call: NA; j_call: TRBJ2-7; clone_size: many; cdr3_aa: CASSPGWENYEQYF; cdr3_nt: TGTGCCAGCAGCCCCGGATGGGAAAACTACGAGCAGTACTTC
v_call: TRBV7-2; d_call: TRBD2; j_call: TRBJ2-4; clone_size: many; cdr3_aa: CASSSTLAGRQNIQYF; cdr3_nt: TGTGCCAGCAGCTCGACTCTAGCGGGACGACAAAACATTCAGTACTTC
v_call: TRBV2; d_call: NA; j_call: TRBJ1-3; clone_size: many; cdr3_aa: CASSDQSSGNTIYF; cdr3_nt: TGTGCCAGCAGTGACCAGAGCTCTGGAAACACCATATATTTT
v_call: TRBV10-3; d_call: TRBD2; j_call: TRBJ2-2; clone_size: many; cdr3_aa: CAISEMTSGSAGELFF; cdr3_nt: TGTGCCATCAGTGAGATGACTAGCGGGAGCGCCGGGGAGCTGTTTTTT
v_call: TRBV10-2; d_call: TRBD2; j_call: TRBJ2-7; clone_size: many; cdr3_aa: CATARLAGVFYEQYF; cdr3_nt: TGCGCCACCGCCCGACTAGCGGGAGTGTTTTACGAGCAGTACTTC
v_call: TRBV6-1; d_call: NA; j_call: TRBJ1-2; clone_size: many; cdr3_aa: CATGDYGYTF; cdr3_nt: TGTGCCACGGGGGACTATGGCTACACCTTC
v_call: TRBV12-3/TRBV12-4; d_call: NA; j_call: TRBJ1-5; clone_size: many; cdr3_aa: CASRPSSGSNQPQHF; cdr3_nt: TGTGCCAGCAGGCCCAGTTCAGGGAGCAATCAGCCCCAGCATTTT
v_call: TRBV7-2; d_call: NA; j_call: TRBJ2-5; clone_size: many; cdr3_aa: CASSPQWETQYF; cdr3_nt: TGTGCCAGCAGCCCTCAATGGGAGACCCAGTACTTC